One sample yielded the 26 T cell receptor beta chains listed below, sequenced in a study of cytomegalovirus exposure and HLA in healthy donors. In the PCR, 60 Vbeta and 13 Jbeta primers were used. The method was immunoSEQ multiplex PCR; TCRdb's version includes in-frame clones alone and lacks a portion of them. The table lists under 150,000 clones, about 76% of them singletons. Sequencing was carried out using PBMCs. Source of these receptors: a man between 18 and 35 years old in good health and CMV-seronegative.

The rearrangement uses TRBV7-9 and TRBJ1-1, with D perhaps TRBD1 (6 bases). With 0 bases removed from V and 7 bases from J, the gap between germline ends came to 6 bases. Germline values: CDR1 SEHNR, CDR2 FQNEAQ (reference sequence). This CDR3 is 12 amino acids long. The CDR3 loop reads CASSLATGEAFF. The DNA of the CDR3 is TGTGCCAGCAGCTTAGCGACAGGTGAAGCTTTCTTT.

Of note for this clone: This sample also contains other DNA sequences that code for the same CDR3. The chain employs TRBV29-1 and TRBJ1-1, with 7 bases matching TRBD1. Germline trimming cut 6 bases from V and 5 bases from J; bases unmatched to any gene: 9. Germline-derived CDR1 and CDR2 are SQVTM and ANQGSEA. The CDR3 runs to 13 residues. The CDR3 nucleotides read TGCAGCGTGGAGACAGGGTTTTGGACTGAAGCTTTCTTT. It is translated as CSVETGFWTEAFF.

The V gene is TRBV18, the J gene TRBJ2-2; TRBD1 is a possible D gene (5 bases). The CDR3 has 15 residues. Per germline, CDR1 KGHSH and CDR2 LQKENI. The V gene lost 3 bases and the J gene lost 1 base, with 9 bases spanning the gap. In DNA, the CDR3 is TGTGCCAGCTCACCTGGCCAGGGGAACACCGGGGAGCTGTTTTTT. Translating it yields CASSPGQGNTGELFF.

The V call is TRBV6-1, the J call TRBJ1-1; TRBD1 might be the D (5 bases). V was trimmed by 8 bases and J by 4 bases, leaving 20 bases between them. The CDR3 extends over 15 amino acids. CDR1 is MNHNS, CDR2 SASEGT, per germline. The CDR3 nucleotides read TGTGCCAGCCTCCTGGTCGCGGGACGAGGCACTGAAGCTTTCTTT. Amino acids: CASLLVAGRGTEAFF.

The chain employs TRBV5-1 and TRBJ1-1; no clear D. This CDR3 region has 16 residues. The V end was cut by 1 base, the J end by 1 base, with 14 bases between. From germline, CDR1 is SGHRS and CDR2 YFSETQ. DNA of the CDR3: TGCGCCAGCAGCTTGAACCCCTATCCCGAGAACACTGAAGCTTTCTTT. Its translation is CASSLNPYPENTEAFF.

The V call is TRBV29-1, the J call TRBJ2-5, with TRBD2 matching over 9 bases. V shed 5 bases, J shed 5 bases, and the junction held 9 bases outside the gene matches. This CDR3 has 14 amino acids. The germline gives CDR1 SQVTM, CDR2 ANQGSEA. CDR3 residues: CSVNSGGPGETQYF. CDR3 bases: TGCAGCGTTAACAGCGGGGGGCCGGGGGAGACCCAGTACTTC.

This rearrangement joins TRBV7-8 to TRBJ1-2; D possibly corresponds to TRBD1 (6 bases). V shed 5 bases and J shed 4 bases, with 20 bases lying between them. Per the germline V gene, CDR1 is SGHVS and CDR2 is FQNEAQ. The CDR3 totals 16 residues. CDR3 sequence (DNA): TGTGCCAGCAGCGATATCAAGGGGGGGCCCTTCTATGGCTACACCTTC. It is translated as CASSDIKGGPFYGYTF.

The chain is built from TRBV9 and TRBJ2-3, with D tentatively TRBD1 (5 bases). CDR1 is SGDLS, CDR2 YYNGEE, per germline. The ends were cut back, 2 bases at V and 1 base at J, with 8 bases in the middle. The CDR3 consists of 14 residues. The CDR3 loop reads CASSVTTGTDTQYF. CDR3 DNA sequence: TGTGCCAGCAGCGTGACGACAGGCACAGATACGCAGTATTTT.

The V and J genes are TRBV4-1 and TRBJ1-6, with TRBD1 identical over 7 bases. This CDR3 contains 15 residues. V lost 6 bases, J lost 4 bases, and 6 bases stayed unmatched. Germline CDR1 and CDR2: MGHRA and YSYEKL. CDR3 loop: CASSQQDRYNSPLHF. The CDR3 coding sequence is TGCGCCAGCAGTCAACAGGACAGGTATAATTCACCCCTCCACTTT.

The CDR3 spells CASSPTGTGPLGYTF. The DNA of the CDR3 is TGCGCCAGCAGCCCTACCGGGACAGGGCCTCTCGGCTACACCTTC. This chain connects TRBV5-1 to TRBJ1-2; 9 bases map to TRBD1. The CDR3 consists of 15 residues. V lost 4 bases to trimming and J lost 8 bases; unmatched junction nucleotides: 12. Germline V gene lookup returns CDR1 SGHRS and CDR2 YFSETQ. Using reference TRBV5-1 and TRBJ1-2 for the parts outside the CDR3, the full variable domain is KAGVTQTPRYLIKTRGQQVTLSCSPISGHRSVSWYQQTPGQGLQFLFEYFSETQRNKGNFPGRFSGRQFSNSRSEMNVSTLELGDSALYLCASSPTGTGPLGYTFGSGTRLTVV.

The chain carries TRBV6-6 and TRBJ2-7; 8 nucleotides agree with TRBD1. The CDR3 length is 15 residues. The J segment lost 5 bases and the V segment lost 1 base, leaving 7 bases of the junction unmatched. Per the germline V gene, CDR1 is MNHNY and CDR2 is SVGAGI (reference sequence). The chain's CDR3 is CASSYYEQGDNEQYF. CDR3 DNA sequence: TGTGCCAGCAGTTACTATGAACAGGGGGACAACGAGCAGTACTTC.

This clone was counted once. The chain uses TRBV5-6 and TRBJ1-1, with no clear D. Per germline, CDR1 SGHDT and CDR2 YYEEEE. V lost 5 bases to trimming and J lost 4 bases, with 9 bases between them. This CDR3 is 12 amino acids long. CDR3 bases: TGTGCCAGCAGTTTGATGGCCACTGAAGCTTTCTTT. Translated: CASSLMATEAFF.

V is TRBV19 and J is TRBJ1-5; D call uncertain. Trimming stripped 5 bases from V and 1 base from J, with 12 bases between. Per the germline V gene, CDR1 is LNHDA and CDR2 is SQIVND (reference sequence). The CDR3 loop spans 15 amino acids. The CDR3 sequence: CASSGHGRSNQPQHF. The CDR3 DNA sequence: TGTGCCAGTAGTGGGCATGGGAGAAGCAATCAGCCCCAGCATTTT. Together with reference TRBV19 and TRBJ1-5, the CDR3 gives the full variable domain: DGGITQSPKYLFRKEGQNVTLSCEQNLNHDAMYWYRQDPGQGLRLIYYSQIVNDFQKGDIAEGYSVSREKKESFPLTVTSAQKNPTAFYLCASSGHGRSNQPQHFGDGTRLSIL.

V usage is TRBV9 and J usage is TRBJ2-3; TRBD1 is a possible D gene (5 bases). CDR3 length: 13 amino acids. V was shortened by 0 bases and J by 5 bases, with 7 bases between the two germline ends. Germline loops: CDR1 SGDLS, CDR2 YYNGEE. CDR3 nucleotides: TGTGCCAGCAGCGTAGAAGGGGAAGATACGCAGTATTTT. Translating gives CASSVEGEDTQYF.

V is TRBV5-4 and J is TRBJ2-3; a possible D gene is TRBD2 (5 bases). The CDR3 sequence is 15 residues long. V was clipped by 1 base and J by 0 bases, with 9 bases between them. Germline lookup yields CDR1 SGHNT and CDR2 YYREEE (reference sequence). The CDR3 spells CASSLRGRSTDTQYF. The CDR3 DNA reads TGTGCCAGCAGCTTGCGCGGGCGTAGCACAGATACGCAGTATTTT.

This clone showed up just once. The chain has TRBV10-1 and TRBJ2-5; 10 nucleotides agree with TRBD2. This CDR3 is built from 15 residues. Germline V lookup: CDR1 WNHNN, CDR2 SYGVQD (reference sequence). Unmatched junction bases numbered 3, after V lost 2 bases and J lost 3 bases. CDR3 region: CASSEGSGGEETQYF. In nucleotides, the CDR3 is TGCGCCAGCAGTGAGGGAAGCGGGGGGGAAGAGACCCAGTACTTC.

This clone was detected a few times. The chain couples TRBV4-1 to TRBJ1-1; D uncertain. In germline, CDR1 is MGHRA, CDR2 YSYEKL. Deletions cut 4 bases from V and 2 bases from J, with 20 bases between. The CDR3 is made up of 17 amino acids. The CDR3 bases are TGCGCCAGCAGCCCACCCGTAACGGGCGGGGATAACACTGAAGCTTTCTTT. Its translation is CASSPPVTGGDNTEAFF.

For the CDR3, the DNA is TGTGCCATCAGTGAGCCACTACAAGAGACCCAGTACTTC. Its protein product is CAISEPLQETQYF. This rearrangement joins TRBV10-3 to TRBJ2-5; D uncertain. V was shortened by 2 bases and J by 2 bases, with 6 bases between the two germline ends. The CDR3 has 13 residues. Germline V gene data show CDR1 as ENHRY and CDR2 as SYGVKD.

This chain joins TRBV20-1 and TRBJ2-1; possible D gene TRBD2, 6 bases. The length of the CDR3 is 11 residues. V dropped 7 bases and J dropped 9 bases, with 13 bases sitting between them. CDR1 and CDR2 (germline): DFQATT, SNEGSKA (reference sequence). CDR3 nucleotides: TGCAGTGTCAGAGTGGAGGGTGAGCAGTTCTTC. This codes for CSVRVEGEQFF.

The chain joins TRBV5-4 to TRBJ1-2; D gene unclear. The CDR3 spans 14 residues. Germline lookup yields CDR1 SGHNT and CDR2 YYREEE (reference sequence). The V end lost 5 bases, the J end lost 3 bases, and 14 bases lay between the germline ends. The CDR3 loop is CASSFNSGDYGYTF. CDR3 sequence (DNA): TGTGCCAGCAGTTTCAATTCCGGGGACTATGGCTACACCTTC. The variable domain in full, with the rest retrieved from reference TRBV5-4 and TRBJ1-2, is ETGVTQSPTHLIKTRGQQVTLRCSSQSGHNTVSWYQQALGQGPQFIFQYYREEENGRGNFPPRFSGLQFPNYSSELNVNALELDDSALYLCASSFNSGDYGYTFGSGTRLTVV.

This rearrangement joins TRBV4-1 to TRBJ1-5; D ambiguous. The V end lost 4 bases, the J end lost 3 bases, and 22 bases lay between the germline ends. Germline values: CDR1 MGHRA, CDR2 YSYEKL. The CDR3 totals 18 residues. The CDR3 here is CASSPNGWLVDNNQPQHF. Written as DNA, the CDR3 is TGCGCCAGCAGCCCTAATGGGTGGCTGGTCGACAACAATCAGCCCCAGCATTTT.

The V gene is TRBV10-2, the J gene TRBJ1-1, with D maybe TRBD1 (6 bases). V gave up 4 bases and J gave up 5 bases, with 11 bases separating them. In germline, CDR1 is WSHSY, CDR2 SAAADI. The CDR3 extends over 13 amino acids. CDR3 coding DNA: TGCGCCAGCAGTGCGGGGGGGCTTACTGAAGCTTTCTTT. Translating gives CASSAGGLTEAFF.

V gene TRBV5-8 combines with J gene TRBJ1-1; D gene uncertain. Trimming took 2 bases from V and 0 from J, leaving 8 bases between them. Per germline, CDR1 SGHTS and CDR2 YDEGEE. The CDR3 extends over 14 amino acids. The CDR3 spells CASSFGLLNTEAFF. CDR3 DNA sequence: TGTGCCAGCAGCTTTGGACTCCTGAACACTGAAGCTTTCTTT. The full variable domain, rest sourced from reference TRBV5-8 and TRBJ1-1, is EAGVTQSPTHLIKTRGQQATLRCSPISGHTSVYWYQQALGLGLQFLLWYDEGEERNRGNFPPRFSGRQFPNYSSELNVNALELEDSALYLCASSFGLLNTEAFFGQGTRLTVV.

The rearrangement joins TRBV28 to TRBJ1-6; TRBD1 agrees at 9 bases. CDR3 length equals 15 residues. Germline CDR1 MDHEN, CDR2 SYDVKM. Trimming at V came to 5 bases and at J to 8 bases, leaving 7 bases not matched to a gene. As DNA, the CDR3 is TGTGCCAGCAGTCCCTGGACAGGGGCACATTCACCCCTCCACTTT. It encodes CASSPWTGAHSPLHF.

The chain has TRBV5-4 and TRBJ2-7, with 7 bases that match TRBD1. The CDR3 has 16 residues. V shed 0 bases and J 1 base; nucleotides not matched to a gene: 7. From germline, CDR1 is SGHNT and CDR2 YYREEE (reference sequence). The CDR3 protein is CASSLALAGGSYEQYF. As DNA, the CDR3 is TGTGCCAGCAGCTTGGCACTGGCAGGGGGTTCCTACGAGCAGTACTTC.

DNA of the CDR3: TGTGCCAGCAGCCTTGACCCGACGGGTTACGAGCAGTACTTC. Encoded protein: CASSLDPTGYEQYF. The chain recombines TRBV7-8 with TRBJ2-7; D not certain. V was cut by 5 bases and J by 4 bases, with 15 bases left in between. The CDR3 spans 14 residues. Germline-derived CDR1 and CDR2 are SGHVS and FQNEAQ.